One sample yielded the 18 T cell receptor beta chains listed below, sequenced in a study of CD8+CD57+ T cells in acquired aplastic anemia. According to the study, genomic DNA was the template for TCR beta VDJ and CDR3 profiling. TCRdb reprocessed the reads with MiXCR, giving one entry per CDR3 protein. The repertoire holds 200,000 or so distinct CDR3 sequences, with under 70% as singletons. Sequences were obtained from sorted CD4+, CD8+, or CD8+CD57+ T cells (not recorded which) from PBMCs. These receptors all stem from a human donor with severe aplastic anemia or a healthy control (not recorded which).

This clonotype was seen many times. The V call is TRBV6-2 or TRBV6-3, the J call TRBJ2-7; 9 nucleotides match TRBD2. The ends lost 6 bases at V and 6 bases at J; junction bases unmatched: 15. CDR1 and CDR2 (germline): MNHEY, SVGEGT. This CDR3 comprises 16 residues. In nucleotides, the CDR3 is TGTGCCAGCAGGCGTAACCAGCGGGGGGCTGACCTCGAGCAGTACTTC. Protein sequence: CASRRNQRGADLEQYF.

This CDR3 reads CASSSPTGQSDTQYF. CDR3 bases: TGTGCCAGCAGTTCCCCGACAGGGCAGTCAGATACGCAGTATTTT. The rearrangement links TRBV2 to TRBJ2-3; TRBD1 matches at 7 bases. The V gene end was trimmed by 5 bases and the J gene end by 4 bases; junction bases not matched to a gene: 9. The germline gives CDR1 SNHLY, CDR2 FYNNEI. CDR3 length: 15 residues. Filled out from reference TRBV2 and TRBJ2-3, the complete variable domain reads EPEVTQTPSHQVTQMGQEVILRCVPISNHLYFYWYRQILGQKVEFLVSFYNNEISEKSEIFDDQFSVERPDGSNFTLKIRSTKLEDSAMYFCASSSPTGQSDTQYFGPGTRLTVL.

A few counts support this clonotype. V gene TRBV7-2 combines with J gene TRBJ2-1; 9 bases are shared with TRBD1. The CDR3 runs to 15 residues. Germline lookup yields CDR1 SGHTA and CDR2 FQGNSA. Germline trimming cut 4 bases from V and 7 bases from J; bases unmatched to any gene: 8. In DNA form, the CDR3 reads TGTGCCAGCAGCTCAGCCGGGACAGGGCGGAATGAGCAGTTCTTC. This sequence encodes CASSSAGTGRNEQFF.

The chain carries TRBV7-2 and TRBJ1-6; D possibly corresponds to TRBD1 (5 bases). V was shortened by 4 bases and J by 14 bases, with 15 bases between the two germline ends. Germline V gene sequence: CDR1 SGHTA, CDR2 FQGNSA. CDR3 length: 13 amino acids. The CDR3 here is CASSSSGPLTLHF. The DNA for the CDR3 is TGTGCCAGCAGCTCGTCGGGACCCTTGACCCTCCACTTT. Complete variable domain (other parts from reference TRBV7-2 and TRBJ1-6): GAGVSQSPSNKVTEKGKDVELRCDPISGHTALYWYRQSLGQGLEFLIYFQGNSAPDKSGLPSDRFSAERTGGSVSTLTIQRTQQEDSAVYLCASSSSGPLTLHFGNGTRLTVT.

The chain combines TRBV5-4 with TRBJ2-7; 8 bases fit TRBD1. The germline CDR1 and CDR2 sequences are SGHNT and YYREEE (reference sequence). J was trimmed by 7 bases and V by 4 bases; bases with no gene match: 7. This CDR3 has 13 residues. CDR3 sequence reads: CASSPTGVREQYF. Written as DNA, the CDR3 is TGTGCCAGCAGCCCGACAGGGGTGCGGGAGCAGTACTTC.

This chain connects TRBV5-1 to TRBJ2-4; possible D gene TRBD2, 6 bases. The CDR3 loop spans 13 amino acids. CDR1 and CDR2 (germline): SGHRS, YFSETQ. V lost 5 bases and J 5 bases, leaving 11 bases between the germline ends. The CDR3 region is CASRVTGENIQYF. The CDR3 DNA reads TGCGCCAGCAGGGTAACGGGGGAAAACATTCAGTACTTC.

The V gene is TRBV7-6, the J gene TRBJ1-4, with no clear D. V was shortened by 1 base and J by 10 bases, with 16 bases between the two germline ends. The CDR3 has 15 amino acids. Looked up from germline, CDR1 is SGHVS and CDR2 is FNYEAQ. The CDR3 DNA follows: TGTGCCAGCAGCTTAGAGAACAGCCACTCGGGAAAACTGTTTTTT. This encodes CASSLENSHSGKLFF.

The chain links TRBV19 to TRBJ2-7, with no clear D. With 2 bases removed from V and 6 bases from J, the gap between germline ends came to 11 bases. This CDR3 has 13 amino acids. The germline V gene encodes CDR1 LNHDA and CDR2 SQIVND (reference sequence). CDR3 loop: CASSIPPGVEQYF. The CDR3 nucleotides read TGTGCCAGTAGTATACCCCCGGGCGTCGAGCAGTACTTC.

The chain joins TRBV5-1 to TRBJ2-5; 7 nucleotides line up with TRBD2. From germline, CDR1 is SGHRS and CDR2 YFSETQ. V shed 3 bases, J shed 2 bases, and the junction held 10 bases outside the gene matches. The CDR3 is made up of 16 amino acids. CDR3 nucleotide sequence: TGCGCCAGCAGCTGGACGGGAGCGGGGAGACAAGAGACCCAGTACTTC. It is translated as CASSWTGAGRQETQYF.

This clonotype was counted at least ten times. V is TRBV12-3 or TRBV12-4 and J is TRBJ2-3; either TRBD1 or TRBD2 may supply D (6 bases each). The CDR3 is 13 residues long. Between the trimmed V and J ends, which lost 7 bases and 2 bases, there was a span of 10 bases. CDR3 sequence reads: CASMRGATDTQYF. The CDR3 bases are TGTGCCAGCATGAGGGGGGCCACAGATACGCAGTATTTT.

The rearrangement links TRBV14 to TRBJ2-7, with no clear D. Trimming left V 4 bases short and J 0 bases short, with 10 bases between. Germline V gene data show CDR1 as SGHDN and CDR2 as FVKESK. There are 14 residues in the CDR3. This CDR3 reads CASSPTIGSYEQYF. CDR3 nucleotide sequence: TGTGCCAGCAGCCCCACAATTGGCTCCTACGAGCAGTACTTC. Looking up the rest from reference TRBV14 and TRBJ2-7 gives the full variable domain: EAGVTQFPSHSVIEKGQTVTLRCDPISGHDNLYWYRRVMGKEIKFLLHFVKESKQDESGMPNNRFLAERTGGTYSTLKVQPAELEDSGVYFCASSPTIGSYEQYFGPGTRLTVT.

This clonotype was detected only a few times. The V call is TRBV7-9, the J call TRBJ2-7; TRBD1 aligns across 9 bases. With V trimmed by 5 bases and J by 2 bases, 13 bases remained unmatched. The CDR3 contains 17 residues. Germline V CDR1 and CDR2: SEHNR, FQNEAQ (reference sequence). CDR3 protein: CASSLPPGQGFAYEQYF. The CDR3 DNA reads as TGTGCCAGCAGCCTCCCCCCGGGACAGGGCTTCGCCTACGAGCAGTACTTC.

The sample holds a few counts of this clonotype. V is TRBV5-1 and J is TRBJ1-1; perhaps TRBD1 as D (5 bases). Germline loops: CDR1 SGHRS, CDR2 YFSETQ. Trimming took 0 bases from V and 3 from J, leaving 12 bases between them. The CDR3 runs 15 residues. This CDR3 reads CASSLDPGQDTEAFF. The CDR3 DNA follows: TGCGCCAGCAGCTTGGATCCGGGGCAGGACACTGAAGCTTTCTTT. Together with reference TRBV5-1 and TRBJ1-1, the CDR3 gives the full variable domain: KAGVTQTPRYLIKTRGQQVTLSCSPISGHRSVSWYQQTPGQGLQFLFEYFSETQRNKGNFPGRFSGRQFSNSRSEMNVSTLELGDSALYLCASSLDPGQDTEAFFGQGTRLTVV.

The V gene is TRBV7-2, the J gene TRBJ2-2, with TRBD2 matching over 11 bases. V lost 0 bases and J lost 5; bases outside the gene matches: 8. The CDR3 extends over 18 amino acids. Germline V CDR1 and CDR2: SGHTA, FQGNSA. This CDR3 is CASSLAPSGGFRTGELFF. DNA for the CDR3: TGTGCCAGCAGCTTAGCGCCTAGCGGGGGGTTTCGGACCGGGGAGCTGTTTTTT.

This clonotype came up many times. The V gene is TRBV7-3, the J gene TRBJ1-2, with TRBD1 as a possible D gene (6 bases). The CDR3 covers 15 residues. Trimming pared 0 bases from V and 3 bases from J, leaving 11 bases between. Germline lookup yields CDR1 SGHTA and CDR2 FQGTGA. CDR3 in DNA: TGTGCCAGCAGCTTAACCTCAGGGGAAGACTATGGCTACACCTTC. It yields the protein CASSLTSGEDYGYTF.

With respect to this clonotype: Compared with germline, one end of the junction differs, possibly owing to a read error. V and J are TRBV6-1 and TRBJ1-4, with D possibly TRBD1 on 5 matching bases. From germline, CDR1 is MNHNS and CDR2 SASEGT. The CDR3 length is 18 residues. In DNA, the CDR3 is TGTGCCAGCAGTGACGGCCGGGACGGAGGGGTAACTAATGAAAAACCGTTTTTT. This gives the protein CASSDGRDGGVTNEKPFF.

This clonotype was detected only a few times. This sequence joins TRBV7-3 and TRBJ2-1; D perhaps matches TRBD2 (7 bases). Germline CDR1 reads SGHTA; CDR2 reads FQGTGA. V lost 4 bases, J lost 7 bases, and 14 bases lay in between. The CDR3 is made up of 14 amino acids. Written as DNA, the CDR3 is TGTGCCAGCAGCTACCCGGGGGGCCGTAATGAGCAGTTCTTC. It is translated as CASSYPGGRNEQFF. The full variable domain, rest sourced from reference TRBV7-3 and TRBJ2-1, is GAGVSQTPSNKVTEKGKYVELRCDPISGHTALYWYRQSLGQGPEFLIYFQGTGAADDSGLPNDRFFAVRPEGSVSTLKIQRTERGDSAVYLCASSYPGGRNEQFFGPGTRLTVL.

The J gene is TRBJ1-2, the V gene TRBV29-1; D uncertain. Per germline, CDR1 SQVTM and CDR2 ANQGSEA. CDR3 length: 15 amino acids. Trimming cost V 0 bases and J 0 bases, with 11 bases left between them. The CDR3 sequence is CSVEDDRAANYGYTF. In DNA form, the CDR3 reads TGCAGCGTTGAAGATGATAGGGCGGCTAACTATGGCTACACCTTC.